Below are 28 T cell receptor beta chains sequenced from a single sample in a study of response to subunit inactivated influenza vaccine. TCRdb passed the RT-PCR reads through MiXCR, listing each CDR3 protein once. The sample lists roughly 570,000 distinct CDR3 sequences, 13% to 15% occurring once. The sequencing used PBMCs from blood, collected 11 to 12 days after vaccination. These receptors were taken from a man between 45 and 60 years old who received an inactivated influenza vaccine.

This clonotype came up a few times. The J gene is TRBJ1-4, the V gene TRBV27; D gene unclear. The germline V and J ends were trimmed by 5 bases and 10 bases, with 14 bases remaining between them. The CDR3 totals 13 residues. Looked up from germline, CDR1 is MNHEY and CDR2 is SMNVEV (reference sequence). The CDR3 loop reads CASSPPLIGKLFF. For the CDR3, the DNA is TGTGCCAGCAGTCCCCCCTTAATCGGAAAACTGTTTTTT. The whole variable domain, filled in from reference TRBV27 and TRBJ1-4, reads EAQVTQNPRYLITVTGKKLTVTCSQNMNHEYMSWYRQDPGLGLRQIYYSMNVEVTDKGDVPEGYKVSRKEKRNFPLILESPSPNQTSLYFCASSPPLIGKLFFGSGTQLSVL.

V is TRBV4-1 and J is TRBJ2-3; tentatively, D is TRBD2 (6 bases). From germline, CDR1 is MGHRA and CDR2 YSYEKL. Trimming cost V 0 bases and J 4 bases, with 14 bases left between them. CDR3 length: 16 residues. CDR3 region: CASSQEEEGWADTQYF. In DNA form, the CDR3 reads TGCGCCAGCAGCCAAGAGGAGGAGGGATGGGCAGATACGCAGTATTTT.

The CDR3: CAWIKQGNYGYTF. The CDR3, as DNA: TGTGCCTGGATCAAACAGGGAAACTATGGCTACACCTTC. The chain recombines TRBV30 with TRBJ1-2; possible D gene TRBD1, 6 bases. V was cut by 4 bases and J by 2 bases, with 11 bases left in between. Germline V lookup: CDR1 GTSNPN, CDR2 SVGIG (reference sequence). This CDR3 has 13 amino acids.

This clonotype occurred many times. The chain is built from TRBV2 and TRBJ2-3; 11 nucleotides align to TRBD2. From germline, CDR1 is SNHLY and CDR2 FYNNEI. CDR3 size: 19 residues. With 3 bases clipped from V and 5 bases from J, the junction kept 16 bases outside the gene matches. The CDR3 sequence: CASSDPGLAVLLRRDTQYF. For the CDR3, the DNA is TGTGCCAGCAGTGACCCGGGACTAGCGGTTCTCCTACGACGAGATACGCAGTATTTT.

This sequence joins TRBV7-6 and TRBJ2-7; D might be TRBD1 (6 bases). With 5 bases removed from V and 0 bases from J, the gap between germline ends came to 17 bases. The CDR3 runs 16 residues. CDR1 and CDR2 from the germline V gene are SGHVS and FNYEAQ. CDR3 nucleotides: TGTGCCAGCAGCCCTCAACCCGACAGGATCTCCTACGAGCAGTACTTC. Protein product: CASSPQPDRISYEQYF.

This clonotype was detected a few times. This chain joins TRBV29-1 and TRBJ2-1; D might be TRBD1 or TRBD2, each matching 5 bases. The CDR3 runs to 14 residues. V dropped 4 bases and J dropped 3 bases, with 13 bases sitting between them. CDR1 and CDR2 from the germline V gene are SQVTM and ANQGSEA. CDR3: CSVGGIPYYNEQFF. CDR3 nucleotides: TGCAGCGTTGGGGGGATTCCTTACTACAATGAGCAGTTCTTC.

The V and J genes are TRBV6-2 or TRBV6-3 and TRBJ2-5; D remains ambiguous. CDR1 is MNHEY and CDR2 is SVGEGT in the germline V gene. The CDR3 spans 14 residues. The ends were cut back, 2 bases at V and 2 bases at J, with 9 bases in the middle. In nucleotides, the CDR3 is TGTGCCAGCAGTTACCGCTGGGCACAAGAGACCCAGTACTTC. It encodes CASSYRWAQETQYF.

Written as DNA, the CDR3 is TGCGCCAGCAGCTTGGTGCCGGGAGGGCCGGGCACAGATACGCAGTATTTT. Residues: CASSLVPGGPGTDTQYF. The chain recombines TRBV5-1 with TRBJ2-3, with 8 bases fitting TRBD2. Germline V gene lookup returns CDR1 SGHRS and CDR2 YFSETQ. There are 17 residues in the CDR3. J lost 1 base, V lost 0 bases, and 7 bases had no gene match.

This clonotype appeared a few times. The V and J genes are TRBV20-1 and TRBJ1-2; D ambiguous. CDR1 DFQATT and CDR2 SNEGSKA come from the germline V gene (reference sequence). This CDR3 is 14 amino acids long. Trimming cost V 3 bases and J 7 bases, with 18 bases left between them. In nucleotides, the CDR3 is TGCAGTGCTAGCCGGGTCCCCAGATCCTCTGGCTACACCTTC. Encoded protein: CSASRVPRSSGYTF.

This chain joins TRBV6-1 and TRBJ2-7, with D possibly matching TRBD2 (5 bases). The germline V gene encodes CDR1 MNHNS and CDR2 SASEGT. Trimming cost V 1 base and J 5 bases, with 9 bases left between them. The CDR3 spans 13 residues. The CDR3 region has the DNA TGTGCCAGCAGTGAAGTAGGAGGTAACGAGCAGTACTTC. Amino acids: CASSEVGGNEQYF.

The rearrangement uses TRBV3-1 and TRBJ2-1; D is perhaps TRBD2 (6 bases). This CDR3 has 18 amino acids. Germline V gene sequence: CDR1 LGHDT, CDR2 YNNKEL (reference sequence). V was trimmed by 1 base and J by 3 bases, leaving 19 bases between them. The CDR3 DNA reads as TGTGCCAGCAGCCAAGTTTTTCGGAGGGTAGCTCACTACAATGAGCAGTTCTTC. Protein sequence: CASSQVFRRVAHYNEQFF.

This clonotype has only a few counts. A junction boundary mismatches the germline segment, possibly from a read error. V and J are TRBV7-3 and TRBJ2-7, with 7 positions matching TRBD1. Germline V gives CDR1 SGHTA, CDR2 FQGTGA. This CDR3 contains 13 residues. The CDR3 here is CASSITGAHEQYF. CDR3 sequence (DNA): TGTGCCAGCAGCATAACAGGGGCCCACGAGCAGTACTTC.

This clonotype was picked up many times. The V call is TRBV12-3 or TRBV12-4, the J call TRBJ2-5; unclear D gene. There are 11 residues in the CDR3. V was shortened by 6 bases and J by 5 bases, with 7 bases between the two germline ends. Here the CDR3 reads CASSFRETQYF. CDR3 in DNA: TGTGCCAGCAGCTTCCGGGAGACCCAGTACTTC.

This clonotype has more than one count but fewer than ten. The chain employs TRBV20-1 and TRBJ1-5, with 12 bases identical to TRBD1. V lost 6 bases and J lost 7; bases outside the gene matches: 1. The CDR3 contains 12 residues. Germline V gene lookup returns CDR1 DFQATT and CDR2 SNEGSKA (reference sequence). The CDR3 reads CSAGTGGQPQHF. As DNA, the CDR3 is TGCAGTGCCGGGACAGGGGGCCAGCCCCAGCATTTT.

This clonotype has more than one count but fewer than ten. The V call is TRBV7-3, the J call TRBJ2-7; D ambiguous. Germline CDR1 reads SGHTA; CDR2 reads FQGTGA. Trimming took 4 bases from V and 8 from J, leaving 27 bases between them. This CDR3 is built from 17 residues. The CDR3 nucleotides are TGTGCCAGCAGCTCTGGGCTTCCAGGCAGGACCTACGGCAAGCAGTACTTC. Translation: CASSSGLPGRTYGKQYF.

This clonotype was counted only a few times. The chain is built from TRBV11-1 and TRBJ2-5; TRBD2 matches 7 bases. Trimming removed 2 bases from V and 2 bases from J; junction bases left unmatched: 14. Germline V gene data show CDR1 as SGHAT and CDR2 as FQDESV (reference sequence). The length of the CDR3 is 18 residues. CDR3 residues: CASSLSRLRLANQETQYF. The CDR3 DNA is TGTGCCAGCAGCTTATCCCGACTAAGACTAGCAAATCAAGAGACCCAGTACTTC.

This rearrangement joins TRBV12-3 or TRBV12-4 to TRBJ2-6; unclear D gene. The CDR3 loop spans 17 amino acids. V lost 4 bases and J lost 0, with 13 bases in between. In nucleotides, the CDR3 is TGTGCCAGCAGTTCCTGGACGGGCGTCTCTGGGGCCAACGTCCTGACTTTC. Translation gives CASSSWTGVSGANVLTF.

This clonotype was observed a handful of times. The V and J genes are TRBV20-1 and TRBJ2-5; 8 bases line up with TRBD1. This CDR3 has 13 amino acids. Trimming took 4 bases from V and 2 from J; bases not matched to a gene: 3. The germline CDR1 and CDR2 sequences are DFQATT and SNEGSKA (reference sequence). For the CDR3, the DNA is TGCAGTGCTATCCACAGGGGGCAAGAGACCCAGTACTTC. This codes for CSAIHRGQETQYF.

In DNA, the CDR3 is TGCGCCAGCAAACCGGGACAGGGGGCTAACGGGGAGCTGTTTTTT. Translating gives CASKPGQGANGELFF. This rearrangement joins TRBV5-1 to TRBJ2-2; TRBD1 aligns across 12 bases. CDR3 length equals 15 residues. The germline gives CDR1 SGHRS, CDR2 YFSETQ. V lost 6 bases, J lost 7 bases, and 7 bases stayed unmatched.

This clonotype appeared a few times. The chain is built from TRBV19 and TRBJ1-2; D may be TRBD1 (5 bases). Germline-derived CDR1 and CDR2 are LNHDA and SQIVND (reference sequence). V lost 6 bases to trimming and J lost 1 base, with 9 bases between them. The CDR3 covers 13 residues. CDR3: CASRKQDNYGYTF. CDR3 in DNA: TGTGCCAGTAGGAAACAGGATAACTATGGCTACACCTTC.

This clonotype occurred many times. This chain uses TRBV12-3 or TRBV12-4 with TRBJ1-2; D possibly corresponds to TRBD1 (5 bases). The CDR3 consists of 13 residues. The germline V and J ends were trimmed by 6 bases and 2 bases, with 10 bases remaining between them. In DNA, the CDR3 is TGTGCCAGCAGCATTGGGGGAAACTATGGCTACACCTTC. It is translated as CASSIGGNYGYTF.

In its sample, this clonotype was seen a few times. The V call is TRBV7-2, the J call TRBJ2-7; a possible D gene is TRBD1 (5 bases). The ends were cut back, 5 bases at V and 1 base at J, with 18 bases in the middle. The CDR3 sequence is 16 residues long. Looked up from germline, CDR1 is SGHTA and CDR2 is FQGNSA. The CDR3 spells CASSLKTPQASYEQYF. Written as DNA, the CDR3 is TGTGCCAGCAGCCTCAAGACTCCACAGGCATCCTACGAGCAGTACTTC.

Only one count was recorded for this clonotype. This chain connects TRBV3-1 to TRBJ2-7; unclear D gene. The CDR3 covers 13 residues. Trimming cost V 1 base and J 4 bases, with 8 bases left between them. Germline CDR1 and CDR2: LGHDT and YNNKEL (reference sequence). CDR3 in amino acids: CASSQGWLYEQYF. CDR3 DNA sequence: TGTGCCAGCAGCCAAGGATGGTTGTACGAGCAGTACTTC.

The rearrangement uses TRBV11-1 and TRBJ2-7; 8 bases are a match to TRBD2. The CDR3 has 18 residues. Germline CDR1 and CDR2: SGHAT and FQDESV (reference sequence). The junction had 15 bases not matched to a gene; V was cut back by 5 bases and J by 0 bases. CDR3 amino acids: CASSHSTWREDSSYEQYF. DNA for the CDR3: TGTGCCAGCAGCCATTCCACTTGGCGGGAGGATTCCTCCTACGAGCAGTACTTC. The full variable domain, its missing parts supplied by reference TRBV11-1 and TRBJ2-7, is EAEVAQSPRYKITEKSQAVAFWCDPISGHATLYWYRQILGQGPELLVQFQDESVVDDSQLPKDRFSAERLKGVDSTLKIQPAELGDSAMYLCASSHSTWREDSSYEQYFGPGTRLTVT.

This clonotype was seen at least ten times. The junction differs from germline at one of its ends, possibly a read error. This chain joins TRBV15 and TRBJ2-3; 9 positions agree with TRBD2. The length of the CDR3 is 11 residues. The germline V gene has CDR1 LNHNV and CDR2 YYDKDF (reference sequence). The CDR3 DNA reads TGCGCTAGCGGGAAGACAGATACGCAGTATTTT. Protein product: CASGKTDTQYF.

Only a few counts were recorded for this clonotype. The chain is built from TRBV5-1 and TRBJ2-7; TRBD1 matches at 8 bases. V was pared by 0 bases and J by 10 bases, with 6 bases of the junction left unmatched. This CDR3 is built from 13 residues. Germline V lookup: CDR1 SGHRS, CDR2 YFSETQ. CDR3 region: CASSLADRGVQYF. The CDR3 bases are TGCGCCAGCAGCTTGGCTGACAGGGGAGTTCAGTACTTC.

The chain carries TRBV6-5 and TRBJ1-2; no clear D. Deletions cut 2 bases from V and 4 bases from J, with 11 bases between. The CDR3 length is 14 residues. CDR1 is MNHEY, CDR2 SVGAGI, per germline. CDR3 loop: CASSYVGSAYGYTF. The CDR3 nucleotides read TGTGCCAGCAGTTACGTGGGCAGTGCCTATGGCTACACCTTC.

There are many counts of this clonotype. The rearrangement links TRBV12-3 or TRBV12-4 to TRBJ2-1; D unclear. This CDR3 comprises 16 residues. V lost 5 bases and J 0 bases, leaving 14 bases between the germline ends. The CDR3 bases are TGTGCCAGCAGTCCCCCAGCCGTATACTCCTACAATGAGCAGTTCTTC. Protein product: CASSPPAVYSYNEQFF.